The 30 T cell receptor beta chains given below trace back to one sample, sequenced in a study of cytomegalovirus exposure and HLA in healthy donors. The PCR made use of 60 Vbeta and 13 Jbeta primers. Produced via immunoSEQ multiplex PCR; TCRdb's table is partial and in-frame only. The sample has some 100,000 clones, about 74% seen once. The sample taken for sequencing was PBMCs. All receptors derive from a woman younger than 30 in good health and CMV-seropositive.

The J gene is TRBJ2-1, the V gene TRBV9; 7 bases are shared with TRBD2. Germline lookup yields CDR1 SGDLS and CDR2 YYNGEE. This CDR3 is 15 amino acids long. Germline trimming cut 4 bases from V and 6 bases from J; bases unmatched to any gene: 10. Here the CDR3 DNA reads TGTGCCAGCAGCCCGTACAGCGGGATGGTCAATGAGCAGTTCTTC. This gives the protein CASSPYSGMVNEQFF.

The chain joins TRBV19 to TRBJ1-4, with 11 bases aligning to TRBD1. Germline assignment: CDR1 LNHDA and CDR2 SQIVND (reference sequence). The V and J ends lost 8 bases and 8 bases, in that order; junction bases with no gene match: 1. The CDR3 is 12 amino acids. CDR3 protein: CASGQGAEKLFF. The CDR3 DNA reads TGTGCCAGTGGACAGGGGGCGGAAAAACTGTTTTTT.

The chain employs TRBV5-1 and TRBJ2-7, with TRBD1 matching 11 bases. CDR1 and CDR2 (germline): SGHRS, YFSETQ. This CDR3 is 15 amino acids long. V trimming: 4 bases; J trimming: 3 bases; junction bases outside the gene matches: 6. The CDR3 sequence is CASSDRDRGNYEQYF. The CDR3 DNA reads as TGCGCCAGCAGCGACCGGGACAGGGGGAACTACGAGCAGTACTTC.

V gene TRBV5-4 combines with J gene TRBJ2-5, with TRBD2 matching 16 bases. CDR3 length: 17 residues. Losses at the gene ends were 2 bases for V and 4 bases for J; bases not matched to a gene: 5. Germline V CDR1 and CDR2: SGHNT, YYREEE (reference sequence). CDR3 DNA: TGTGCCAGCAGCTTTGGGACTAGCGGGAGGGCCGGAGAGACCCAGTACTTC. Its protein product is CASSFGTSGRAGETQYF. Complete variable domain (other parts from reference TRBV5-4 and TRBJ2-5): ETGVTQSPTHLIKTRGQQVTLRCSSQSGHNTVSWYQQALGQGPQFIFQYYREEENGRGNFPPRFSGLQFPNYSSELNVNALELDDSALYLCASSFGTSGRAGETQYFGPGTRLLVL.

The gene calls are TRBV5-1 and TRBJ2-1; 7 nucleotides match TRBD2. Germline assignment: CDR1 SGHRS and CDR2 YFSETQ. The CDR3 is 19 amino acids. Trimming cost V 0 bases and J 8 bases; bases outside gene matches: 20. The CDR3 reads CASSLDTQRTRGFVDEQFF. The CDR3 DNA follows: TGCGCCAGCAGCTTGGATACCCAAAGGACTAGAGGTTTCGTCGATGAGCAGTTCTTC.

J is TRBJ2-2 and V is TRBV27; weak D call: TRBD2 (5 bases). Germline CDR1 MNHEY, CDR2 SMNVEV (reference sequence). V lost 1 base and J lost 3, with 6 bases in between. The CDR3 contains 14 residues. This CDR3 reads CASSLWTDTGELFF. CDR3 bases: TGTGCCAGCAGTTTATGGACTGACACCGGGGAGCTGTTTTTT.

A single count supports this clone. The chain uses TRBV19 and TRBJ1-1; D ambiguous. The length of the CDR3 is 14 residues. Germline values: CDR1 LNHDA, CDR2 SQIVND (reference sequence). Trimming shortened V by 9 bases and J by 1 base, and 15 bases separated the two germline ends. CDR3 in amino acids: CASTQTGSNTEAFF. As DNA, the CDR3 is TGTGCCAGCACCCAAACGGGGTCGAACACTGAAGCTTTCTTT.

V and J are TRBV27 and TRBJ2-1; 8 bases are a match to TRBD1. The length of the CDR3 is 14 residues. V lost 0 bases, J lost 15 bases, and 10 bases stayed unmatched. CDR1 MNHEY and CDR2 SMNVEV come from the germline V gene (reference sequence). CDR3 amino acids: CASSLSITGGQGFF. In nucleotides, the CDR3 is TGTGCCAGCAGTTTATCGATAACAGGGGGTCAGGGGTTCTTC.

V is TRBV6-1 and J is TRBJ2-5; TRBD1 is a possible D gene (5 bases). The germline V gene has CDR1 MNHNS and CDR2 SASEGT. Trimming took 6 bases from V and 4 from J, leaving 12 bases between them. The CDR3 loop spans 13 amino acids. CDR3 sequence (DNA): TGTGCCAGCAGCCGGACATGGGGAGAGACCCAGTACTTC. This translates into CASSRTWGETQYF.

This clone appeared a few times. This chain links TRBV7-7 with TRBJ2-5; 7 bases line up with TRBD1. Germline CDR1 SSHAT, CDR2 FNYEAQ (reference sequence). Trimming cost V 5 bases and J 2 bases; bases outside gene matches: 2. The CDR3 is 13 amino acids. The CDR3 here is CASSRGRQETQYF. CDR3 DNA: TGTGCCAGCAGCAGGGGGCGTCAAGAGACCCAGTACTTC.

Note on this clone: One end of the junction is discordant with germline, which a read error may explain. The gene calls are TRBV6-4 and TRBJ2-1, with D possibly TRBD2 on 6 matching bases. Germline V gene data show CDR1 as MRHNA and CDR2 as SNTAGT. The CDR3 consists of 16 residues. The CDR3 DNA reads TGTGCCGGCAGTGATAAGCCGGGACTGGATACGGGTGAGCAGTTCTTC. This encodes CAGSDKPGLDTGEQFF.

The chain joins TRBV7-3 to TRBJ1-2; D may be TRBD1 (5 bases). This CDR3 spans 13 amino acids. Per germline, CDR1 SGHTA and CDR2 FQGTGA. The V gene lost 0 bases and the J gene lost 6 bases, with 8 bases spanning the gap. The CDR3 sequence: CASSLTEGDGYTF. The CDR3 coding sequence is TGTGCCAGCAGCTTAACGGAAGGGGATGGCTACACCTTC.

The chain has TRBV28 and TRBJ2-7; 9 bases align to TRBD2. The CDR3 has 15 amino acids. V was clipped by 4 bases and J by 3 bases; unmatched bases: 7. Germline V CDR1 and CDR2: MDHEN, SYDVKM. CDR3 in DNA: TGTGCCAGCAGTTCACCTAGCGGGACCCTCTACGAGCAGTACTTC. Amino acids: CASSSPSGTLYEQYF.

V usage is TRBV10-3 and J usage is TRBJ2-7; TRBD1 matches 10 bases. The CDR3 loop spans 15 amino acids. Germline CDR1 is ENHRY and CDR2 is SYGVKD. The V segment lost 3 bases and the J segment 2 bases; nucleotides outside the gene matches: 4. In nucleotides, the CDR3 is TGTGCCATCAGTGACCCGGGACAGGGGACCTACGAGCAGTACTTC. Translated, it gives CAISDPGQGTYEQYF.

This chain connects TRBV27 to TRBJ2-7; 8 nucleotides line up with TRBD2. Germline V CDR1 and CDR2: MNHEY, SMNVEV (reference sequence). This CDR3 is 14 amino acids long. After removal of 4 bases from V and 4 bases from J, the junction contained 6 bases not matched to a gene. This chain's CDR3 is CASSSMGLEYEQYF. CDR3 DNA sequence: TGTGCCAGCAGTTCAATGGGACTAGAATACGAGCAGTACTTC.

In DNA form, the CDR3 reads TGTGCCAGCAGCGCGGACAGGGGCTCCTACAATGAGCAGTTCTTC. Amino acids: CASSADRGSYNEQFF. The chain carries TRBV7-9 and TRBJ2-1; 9 nucleotides line up with TRBD1. This CDR3 comprises 15 residues. Losses at the gene ends were 5 bases for V and 0 bases for J; bases not matched to a gene: 2. CDR1 SEHNR and CDR2 FQNEAQ come from the germline V gene (reference sequence).

The rearrangement uses TRBV4-3 and TRBJ2-3; D ambiguous. The germline V gene has CDR1 LGHNA and CDR2 YSLEER. The CDR3 is 15 residues long. V was trimmed by 1 base and J by 1 base, leaving 9 bases between them. CDR3 sequence reads: CASSQAASGTDTQYF. The CDR3 DNA sequence: TGCGCCAGCAGCCAAGCGGCCAGCGGCACAGATACGCAGTATTTT.

This clone was picked up one time. The chain is built from TRBV5-1 and TRBJ2-7, with 9 bases that match TRBD2. V was clipped by 3 bases and J by 2 bases; unmatched bases: 6. Germline values: CDR1 SGHRS, CDR2 YFSETQ. The CDR3 has 15 residues. Written as DNA, the CDR3 is TGCGCCAGCAGCTCCGGGACTAGCCTCACCTACGAGCAGTACTTC. It encodes CASSSGTSLTYEQYF.

The rearrangement links TRBV4-1 to TRBJ2-1; 10 nucleotides agree with TRBD2. The length of the CDR3 is 15 residues. Germline CDR1 and CDR2: MGHRA and YSYEKL. J lost 9 bases, V lost 0 bases, and 5 bases had no gene match. The CDR3, as DNA: TGCGCCAGCAGCCAAGATCGCCTAGCGGGAGCTGAGCAGTTCTTC. This codes for CASSQDRLAGAEQFF.

The rearrangement links TRBV30 to TRBJ2-3; TRBD2 is a possible D gene (6 bases). Germline V gene data show CDR1 as GTSNPN and CDR2 as SVGIG (reference sequence). V lost 2 bases to trimming and J lost 1 base, with 22 bases between them. This CDR3 has 18 residues. DNA for the CDR3: TGTGCCTGGAGTTTCGAATGGGGACTTCCGGGCCGCACAGATACGCAGTATTTT. This sequence encodes CAWSFEWGLPGRTDTQYF.

The chain combines TRBV7-2 with TRBJ2-3; 8 positions match TRBD2. CDR3 length equals 16 residues. V lost 4 bases and J lost 2; bases outside the gene matches: 8. CDR1 and CDR2 from the germline V gene are SGHTA and FQGNSA. CDR3 sequence reads: CASSSLAGLITDTQYF. The CDR3 DNA sequence: TGTGCCAGCAGCTCTTTAGCGGGATTAATCACAGATACGCAGTATTTT. The full variable domain, rest sourced from reference TRBV7-2 and TRBJ2-3, is GAGVSQSPSNKVTEKGKDVELRCDPISGHTALYWYRQSLGQGLEFLIYFQGNSAPDKSGLPSDRFSAERTGGSVSTLTIQRTQQEDSAVYLCASSSLAGLITDTQYFGPGTRLTVL.

On this clone: At one of its ends the junction is not consistent with the germline gene, which may arise from a read error. The rearrangement uses TRBV5-4 and TRBJ2-1; 14 nucleotides match TRBD2. CDR3 length equals 15 residues. Germline V CDR1 and CDR2: SGHNT, YYREEE (reference sequence). The CDR3 sequence is CASSYRLAGGNEQLF. CDR3 bases: TGTGCCAGCAGCTACCGACTAGCGGGAGGGAATGAGCAGCTCTTC.

This chain uses TRBV10-3 with TRBJ2-3; 7 positions agree with TRBD2. The CDR3 runs to 14 residues. V dropped 8 bases and J dropped 3; count of bases not matched to a gene: 8. Germline assignment: CDR1 ENHRY and CDR2 SYGVKD. The CDR3 DNA follows: TGTGCCATCCGAAAGCGGGATGGGACAGATACGCAGTATTTT. Its protein product is CAIRKRDGTDTQYF.

The chain couples TRBV27 to TRBJ1-3; TRBD1 is a possible D gene (6 bases). The V and J ends lost 8 bases and 2 bases respectively, with 22 bases between them. The CDR3 length is 17 residues. Germline CDR1 is MNHEY and CDR2 is SMNVEV (reference sequence). CDR3 in amino acids: CASHIMSGTQTGNTIYF. DNA of the CDR3: TGTGCCAGCCATATTATGAGCGGGACACAAACTGGAAACACCATATATTTT.

This chain connects TRBV9 to TRBJ1-3; a possible D gene is TRBD1 (6 bases). Trimming pared 3 bases from V and 0 bases from J, leaving 10 bases between. The germline gives CDR1 SGDLS, CDR2 YYNGEE. This CDR3 is built from 15 residues. Written as DNA, the CDR3 is TGTGCCAGCAGCGCCGAAGGGGGCTCTGGAAACACCATATATTTT. Translated, it gives CASSAEGGSGNTIYF.

The V call is TRBV4-1, the J call TRBJ2-1; the match to TRBD1 covers 8 bases. V dropped 5 bases and J dropped 4; count of bases not matched to a gene: 7. This CDR3 spans 15 amino acids. The germline V gene has CDR1 MGHRA and CDR2 YSYEKL. CDR3 nucleotides: TGCGCCAGCAGCGCACCCACAGGGGGATACAATGAGCAGTTCTTC. Translated: CASSAPTGGYNEQFF.

The J gene is TRBJ2-1, the V gene TRBV30; the D gene is possibly TRBD2 (5 bases). The CDR3 length is 14 residues. Per germline, CDR1 GTSNPN and CDR2 SVGIG (reference sequence). Between the trimmed V and J ends, which lost 4 bases and 0 bases, there was a span of 10 bases. This chain's CDR3 is CAWTRENSYNEQFF. The CDR3 region has the DNA TGTGCCTGGACAAGGGAGAACTCCTACAATGAGCAGTTCTTC.

This rearrangement joins TRBV20-1 to TRBJ2-3; 7 bases match TRBD1. V lost 6 bases to trimming and J lost 10 bases; unmatched junction nucleotides: 4. Germline assignment: CDR1 DFQATT and CDR2 SNEGSKA (reference sequence). The CDR3 contains 10 residues. This CDR3 reads CSARQGAQYF. The CDR3 DNA reads TGCAGTGCGCGACAGGGTGCGCAGTATTTT.

This clone was counted a few times. The DNA of the CDR3 is TGTGCCAGCAGACAGGCGGTTCTGACGAAGAACACTGAAGCTTTCTTT. Amino acid sequence: CASRQAVLTKNTEAFF. V gene TRBV19 combines with J gene TRBJ1-1, with D tentatively TRBD1 (6 bases). This CDR3 spans 16 amino acids. The V end was cut by 9 bases, the J end by 1 base, with 21 bases between. CDR1 is LNHDA and CDR2 is SQIVND in the germline V gene (reference sequence).

This clone came up once. The chain carries TRBV2 and TRBJ2-7; 7 nucleotides match TRBD1. Germline CDR1 SNHLY, CDR2 FYNNEI. The junction had 3 bases not matched to a gene; V was cut back by 1 base and J by 3 bases. The CDR3 is 14 residues long. CDR3 DNA: TGTGCCAGCAGTGAAGTGGGACAGAACTACGAGCAGTACTTC. The encoded protein is CASSEVGQNYEQYF.